The sequence of this T cell receptor (beta chain) was determined in a study of Tregs in tolerant kidney transplant recipients. Study-wide results and caveats: Some patients' samples used different primers over time, so nucleotide sequences weren't comparable.

Using immunoSEQ multiplex PCR, the repertoire was profiled, and TCRdb retains in-frame clones only, with some absent. Of tens of thousands of clones detected, roughly nine tenths appear once; the ten largest clones hold 1.6%. Related graft donors supplied nonmyeloablative bone marrow transplants, and mixed chimerism was transient. CD4+CD25+CD127- Tregs, CD4+CD25- non-Tregs, CD4 and CD8 cells were sorted. As regards this clone: What it binds is not known.

Germline lookup yields CDR1 SGHVS and CDR2 FNYEAQ. This CDR3 comprises 14 residues. V was shortened by 2 bases and J by 7 bases, with 12 bases between the two germline ends. This TCR derives from a human patient who received a combined kidney and bone marrow transplant. Some T cells may be graft donor cells. The J gene is TRBJ2-1, the V gene TRBV7-6, with a possible D match to TRBD1 (6 bases). The sequenced sample was CD4+ T cells from blood (PBMCs), obtained 24 months after the transplant. CDR3 DNA sequence: TGTGCCAGCAGCTTATATACAGGGCGAAATGAGCAGTTCTTC. This encodes CASSLYTGRNEQFF.